This TCR beta chain came from a study of identical twins. TCRdb re-derived calls from the 5' RACE reads in MiXCR, one entry per CDR3 protein. Of 1.5 million or so distinct CDR3 sequences in the sample, more than 30% were seen once. In germline, CDR1 is ENHRY, CDR2 SYGVKD. The CDR3 totals 16 residues. The source of this sequence is a newborn girl in good health. The V gene is TRBV10-3, the J gene TRBJ2-1; D ambiguous. The assigned J gene may be wrong: the sequence end matches TRBJ2-7 better. The sequencing input was cord blood. The CDR3 region is CAISESSNLRHNEQYF. CDR3 DNA sequence: TGTGCCATCAGTGAGTCCTCCAACCTCCGACACAATGAGCAGTACTTC.